This TCR beta chain was sequenced during a study of CD8+ T cells in alopecia areata. The study, taken as a whole, reports: Across lesional scalp, and particularly alopecia totalis/universalis, clonality surpassed that of normal scalp. Sequenced scalp T cells also include alphabeta T cells resident in normal skin.

TCR sequencing used cDNA made by reverse transcription of extracted RNA. The table came from immunoSEQ multiplex PCR; TCRdb's copy has only in-frame clones and leaves some out. In the table there are roughly 150,000 clones, 55% of which are singletons. Investigators sorted PBMCs to obtain both CD4+ and CD8+ T cells. Germline V gene sequence: CDR1 SGHRS, CDR2 YFSETQ. J lost 4 bases, V lost 4 bases, and 18 bases had no gene match. The CDR3 covers 20 residues. Points on this clone: What it binds is unknown.

Sample: CD4+ T cells sorted from blood. The receptor comes from a human donor in good health. The V and J genes are TRBV5-1 and TRBJ2-2, with 11 bases lining up with TRBD2. In nucleotides, the CDR3 is TGCGCCAGCAGCGTTCCTAGCGGGAGGTCCTCGGCGGGAGGCACCGGGGAGCTGTTTTTT. Protein product: CASSVPSGRSSAGGTGELFF.